This is a list of T cell receptor beta chains from one sample in a study of T cell repertoires in cytomegalovirus infection. Antigens of these TCRs are unknown. TCRdb reprocessed the reads via MiXCR and lists one record per CDR3 protein. The sample holds approximately 910,000 distinct CDR3 sequences, around a third seen once. The sequencing here drew on cultured CD8+ T cells from PBMCs, taken from culture after CMV antigen stimulation. The receptors originated from a human donor in good health (CMV status not recorded). Some clones in this sample may be carry-over from other donors' samples. Both conserved end residues are part of each CDR3.

>TRBJ2-3|TRBV7-2
CANSLEGPPDTQYF
>TRBJ2-7|TRBV6-2/TRBV6-3
CASTLPTGGSYEQYF
>TRBJ2-5|TRBV6-6
CASSYSLAGEQETQYF
>TRBJ2-2|TRBV23-1
CASSQDPQGVTGELFF
>TRBJ2-1|TRBV11-2
CASSLDPAGGPDEQFF
>TRBJ1-1|TRBV10-3
CAIRKDRGQGEMNTEAFF
>TRBJ1-1|TRBV7-9
CAIERGWVAFF
>TRBJ1-6|TRBV19
CASSMGGKSSYNSPLHF
>TRBJ2-3|TRBV6-5
CASSYSDGGYSDTQYF
>TRBJ1-2|TRBV7-9
CASKDRAGQGTYGYTF
>TRBJ2-7|TRBV6-5
CASRRTGLGGEQYF
>TRBJ1-4|TRBV14
CASSDHRGELFF
>TRBJ1-6|TRBV15
CATSGDRGAGSPLHF
>TRBJ2-7|TRBV6-1
CACLRSSYEQYF
>TRBJ2-1|TRBV19
CASSDIGQGEFASGNEQFF
>TRBJ2-1|TRBV4-1
CASSQGMSSYNEQFF
>TRBJ2-7|TRBV7-8
CASSLGGLYEQYF
>TRBJ2-7|TRBV4-1
CASSQILTDTATYEQYF
>TRBJ2-5|TRBV7-9
CASSLPRTGLETQYF
>TRBJ2-2|TRBV7-8
CASSLGRSGGRTGELFF
>TRBJ2-1|TRBV7-6
CASSSRVGINEQFF
>TRBJ1-2|TRBV7-2
CASSSLSQGIYGYTF
>TRBJ2-1|TRBV19
CASSPYLGLYNEQFF
>TRBJ2-3|TRBV7-9
CASSPLWSSNTDTQYF
>TRBJ1-2|TRBV7-9
CASSPSRPLPGNYGYTF
>TRBJ2-2|TRBV6-5
CASSKWTGDSGELFF
>TRBJ1-2|TRBV4-1
CASSQEDNYGYTF
>TRBJ2-1|TRBV7-6
CASTPPPDGAYNEQFF
>TRBJ2-1|TRBV6-2/TRBV6-3
CASRGLVGEQFF
>TRBJ1-2|TRBV7-9
CVSSKGAGIHGYTF
>TRBJ1-2|TRBV7-6
CASSHNLQGALNYGYTF
>TRBJ1-2|TRBV6-2/TRBV6-3
CASSYSGLNGYTF
>TRBJ1-2|TRBV20-1
CSAPRTENYGYTF
>TRBJ2-2|TRBV5-5
CASSLEDERAGELFF
>TRBJ2-7|TRBV4-1
CANSPSSLFYEQYF
>TRBJ1-4|TRBV12-3/TRBV12-4
CASSHGQGKLFF
>TRBJ1-5|TRBV20-1
CSARDRGVGSNQPQHF
>TRBJ1-4|TRBV11-3
CASSLGQGVLEKLFF
>TRBJ2-7|TRBV7-9
CASSLGVAYEQYF